One sample yielded the 24 T cell receptor beta chains listed below, sequenced in a study of STAT3 mutations in large granular lymphocyte leukemia. Their antigen targets remain unknown. The repertoire was sequenced with immunoSEQ multiplex PCR; TCRdb's copy has only in-frame clones and lacks some. The table includes approximately 30,000 clones, roughly 80% detected once. General study points: Every T-cell large granular lymphocyte leukemia patient had at least one immunodominant TCR beta clonotype.

The sample was peripheral blood mononuclear cells. Receptors were obtained from a woman aged 45-59 years with T-cell large granular lymphocyte leukemia. Some clones in this sample may be carry-over from other donors' samples.

This chain uses TRBV5-8 with TRBJ2-1; a possible D gene is TRBD2 (7 bases). The V gene lost 9 bases and the J gene lost 7 bases, with 8 bases spanning the gap. CDR1 is SGHTS, CDR2 YDEGEE, per germline. The CDR3 length is 10 residues. This chain's CDR3 is CAKGGNEQFF. As DNA, the CDR3 is TGTGCCAAGGGGGGGAATGAGCAGTTCTTC.

The chain has TRBV27 and TRBJ2-5; 9 nucleotides match TRBD2. This CDR3 is 15 amino acids long. Per the germline V gene, CDR1 is MNHEY and CDR2 is SMNVEV (reference sequence). Trimming removed 6 bases from V and 7 bases from J; junction bases left unmatched: 12. The DNA for the CDR3 is TGTGCCAGCAGCCTGGTAGCGGGAGTGGTCGGGACCCAGTACTTC. As protein: CASSLVAGVVGTQYF.

This clone appeared a few times. The V and J genes are TRBV5-6 and TRBJ2-7; D uncertain. This CDR3 has 9 amino acids. Per germline, CDR1 SGHDT and CDR2 YYEEEE. V gave up 1 base and J gave up 13 bases, with 6 bases separating them. The CDR3, as DNA: TGTGCCAGCAGCTTGCACGGATACTTC. It translates to CASSLHGYF.

The CDR3 DNA reads TGTGCCAGCAGCCAACGGGTCGGTAGCAATCAGCCCCAGCATTTT. As protein: CASSQRVGSNQPQHF. The J gene is TRBJ1-5, the V gene TRBV4-2; the D is unclear. CDR1 and CDR2 (germline): LGHNA, YNFKEQ. Between the trimmed V and J ends, which lost 2 bases and 0 bases, there was a span of 8 bases. The CDR3 loop spans 15 amino acids.

The table lists this clone with a few counts. J is TRBJ2-1 and V is TRBV4-1; TRBD2 might be the D (6 bases). V lost 0 bases and J lost 9, with 12 bases in between. Germline V gene data show CDR1 as MGHRA and CDR2 as YSYEKL. This CDR3 is built from 14 residues. CDR3 in DNA: TGCGCCAGCAGCCAAGATCCGAGGGGAGGTGAGCAGTTCTTC. Translation: CASSQDPRGGEQFF.

This clone was counted only a few times. This sequence joins TRBV2 and TRBJ2-7; the D gene is possibly TRBD1 (6 bases). Deletions cut 0 bases from V and 4 bases from J, with 16 bases between. Germline V gene sequence: CDR1 SNHLY, CDR2 FYNNEI. This CDR3 region has 16 residues. The CDR3 nucleotides are TGTGCCAGCAGTGAAGCGGGGGCAGTACGGAGTTACGAGCAGTACTTC. This codes for CASSEAGAVRSYEQYF.

The chain joins TRBV7-9 to TRBJ1-2, with 7 positions matching TRBD1. Germline CDR1 SEHNR, CDR2 FQNEAQ (reference sequence). The length of the CDR3 is 13 residues. V shed 4 bases and J 7 bases; nucleotides not matched to a gene: 6. The CDR3 sequence: CASSYTGASGYTF. As DNA, the CDR3 is TGTGCCAGCAGCTACACAGGGGCGTCTGGCTACACCTTC.

The chain combines TRBV9 with TRBJ2-3; a weak D match, TRBD2 (5 bases). Trimming removed 0 bases from V and 3 bases from J, with 11 bases in between. The CDR3 covers 15 residues. Looked up from germline, CDR1 is SGDLS and CDR2 is YYNGEE. The CDR3 DNA sequence: TGTGCCAGCAGCGTAGGCAGTGGGAGTACAGATACGCAGTATTTT. Translating gives CASSVGSGSTDTQYF. Drawing the rest from reference TRBV9 and TRBJ2-3, the complete variable domain is DSGVTQTPKHLITATGQRVTLRCSPRSGDLSVYWYQQSLDQGLQFLIQYYNGEERAKGNILERFSAQQFPDLHSELNLSSLELGDSALYFCASSVGSGSTDTQYFGPGTRLTVL.

V and J are TRBV5-1 and TRBJ2-1; no firm D call. V lost 1 base and J lost 5, with 1 base in between. From germline, CDR1 is SGHRS and CDR2 YFSETQ. CDR3 size: 11 residues. The CDR3 is CASSLNNEQFF. The CDR3 DNA follows: TGCGCCAGCAGCTTGAACAATGAGCAGTTCTTC. The full variable domain, in which reference TRBV5-1 and TRBJ2-1 provide the parts outside the CDR3, is KAGVTQTPRYLIKTRGQQVTLSCSPISGHRSVSWYQQTPGQGLQFLFEYFSETQRNKGNFPGRFSGRQFSNSRSEMNVSTLELGDSALYLCASSLNNEQFFGPGTRLTVL.

The rearrangement links TRBV7-2 to TRBJ2-1; D is unclear. Trimming pared 3 bases from V and 7 bases from J, leaving 7 bases between. Germline V CDR1 and CDR2: SGHTA, FQGNSA. The CDR3 has 12 amino acids. The CDR3 DNA reads TGTGCCAGCAGCTTTTATAGGAATGAGCAGTTCTTC. This gives the protein CASSFYRNEQFF.

This chain joins TRBV27 and TRBJ2-7, with 10 nucleotides matching TRBD1. Germline CDR1 and CDR2: MNHEY and SMNVEV (reference sequence). The J segment lost 6 bases and the V segment lost 2 bases, leaving 4 bases of the junction unmatched. The CDR3 loop spans 14 amino acids. CDR3 coding DNA: TGTGCCAGCAGTTTAGGGACAGGGGTTCGCGAGCAGTACTTC. Residues: CASSLGTGVREQYF.

The rearrangement uses TRBV27 and TRBJ1-4; no definite D call. The CDR3 loop spans 16 amino acids. Looked up from germline, CDR1 is MNHEY and CDR2 is SMNVEV (reference sequence). V lost 8 bases to trimming and J lost 0 bases, with 16 bases between them. DNA for the CDR3: TGTGCCAGCGCAGAGGTTCAGTTTTCAACTAATGAAAAACTGTTTTTT. Translated: CASAEVQFSTNEKLFF.

This rearrangement joins TRBV27 to TRBJ1-5; D is possibly TRBD1 (5 bases). CDR3 length: 13 residues. The V end was cut by 8 bases, the J end by 2 bases, with 10 bases between. The germline CDR1 and CDR2 sequences are MNHEY and SMNVEV (reference sequence). The CDR3 coding sequence is TGTGCCAGCGGGCAGGGAGGCAATCAGCCCCAGCATTTT. It yields the protein CASGQGGNQPQHF.

DNA for the CDR3: TGTGCCAGCAGTTGGGGTGGACCCCAAGAGACCCAGTACTTC. This sequence encodes CASSWGGPQETQYF. This chain uses TRBV6-6 with TRBJ2-5; D remains unclear. The CDR3 runs to 14 residues. Trimming cost V 4 bases and J 1 base, with 10 bases left between them. Germline CDR1 is MNHNY and CDR2 is SVGAGI (reference sequence).

The CDR3 region is CASSFDRGAGYTF. DNA of the CDR3: TGTGCCAGCAGTTTCGACAGGGGTGCTGGCTACACCTTC. This sequence joins TRBV28 and TRBJ1-2; TRBD1 agrees at 8 bases. Germline V gene data show CDR1 as MDHEN and CDR2 as SYDVKM. V lost 3 bases to trimming and J lost 7 bases; unmatched junction nucleotides: 4. The CDR3 contains 13 residues.

This sequence joins TRBV6-5 and TRBJ2-1; unclear D gene. There are 11 residues in the CDR3. Trimming removed 7 bases from V and 12 bases from J, with 13 bases in between. Germline loops: CDR1 MNHEY, CDR2 SVGAGI. CDR3 sequence reads: CASTHIGVQFF. The CDR3 coding sequence is TGTGCCAGCACTCATATTGGTGTGCAGTTCTTC.

The chain uses TRBV4-3 and TRBJ2-7; 9 bases map to TRBD2. J gave up 4 bases and V 0 bases, and 13 bases lay outside the gene matches. This CDR3 spans 18 amino acids. Germline V CDR1 and CDR2: LGHNA, YSLEER. CDR3 nucleotide sequence: TGCGCCAGCAGCCAAGATCCGCCGGGGAGCGGGGGGAGGTACGAGCAGTACTTC. Translation: CASSQDPPGSGGRYEQYF.

This sequence joins TRBV30 and TRBJ1-3; D unresolved. The germline V and J ends were trimmed by 4 bases and 0 bases, with 4 bases remaining between them. Germline CDR1 reads GTSNPN; CDR2 reads SVGIG (reference sequence). CDR3 size: 12 residues. The CDR3 sequence: CAWKGSGNTIYF. CDR3 in DNA: TGTGCCTGGAAGGGCTCTGGAAACACCATATATTTT.

V is TRBV7-9 and J is TRBJ2-7, with D uncertain. The CDR3 runs to 14 residues. The V and J ends lost 3 bases and 2 bases respectively, with 11 bases between them. Germline V gene sequence: CDR1 SEHNR, CDR2 FQNEAQ (reference sequence). This CDR3 is CASSFTKVPYEQYF. CDR3 nucleotides: TGTGCCAGCAGCTTCACTAAGGTTCCCTACGAGCAGTACTTC.

The chain carries TRBV15 and TRBJ1-2; 8 positions agree with TRBD1. CDR3 length equals 13 residues. Per germline, CDR1 LNHNV and CDR2 YYDKDF (reference sequence). With V trimmed by 4 bases and J by 8 bases, 6 bases remained unmatched. CDR3 region: CATSIRTGSGYTF. The DNA for the CDR3 is TGTGCCACCAGCATAAGGACAGGGAGCGGCTACACCTTC. Full variable domain (outside the CDR3, taken from reference TRBV15 and TRBJ1-2): DAMVIQNPRYQVTQFGKPVTLSCSQTLNHNVMYWYQQKSSQAPKLLFHYYDKDFNNEADTPDNFQSRRPNTSFCFLDIRSPGLGDTAMYLCATSIRTGSGYTFGSGTRLTVV.

V is TRBV5-1 and J is TRBJ2-5, with TRBD1 identical over 10 bases. The CDR3 contains 14 residues. V shed 6 bases, J shed 4 bases, and the junction held 6 bases outside the gene matches. Germline V gene sequence: CDR1 SGHRS, CDR2 YFSETQ. The CDR3 DNA is TGCGCCAGCACCCTCGGGACAGGGGCAGAGACCCAGTACTTC. Translating it yields CASTLGTGAETQYF.

CDR3 sequence reads: CASSFEGHTEAFF. CDR3 DNA: TGTGCCAGCAGCTTTGAGGGGCACACTGAAGCTTTCTTT. The chain combines TRBV7-9 with TRBJ1-1, with D possibly being TRBD1 (5 bases). From germline, CDR1 is SEHNR and CDR2 FQNEAQ (reference sequence). Trimming stripped 3 bases from V and 3 bases from J, with 8 bases between. The CDR3 extends over 13 amino acids. The full variable domain, its missing parts supplied by reference TRBV7-9 and TRBJ1-1, is DTGVSQNPRHKITKRGQNVTFRCDPISEHNRLYWYRQTLGQGPEFLTYFQNEAQLEKSRLLSDRFSAERPKGSFSTLEIQRTEQGDSAMYLCASSFEGHTEAFFGQGTRLTVV.

This clone was observed a few times. A junction end diverges from the germline sequence, so it may reflect a read error. The gene calls are TRBV15 and TRBJ1-5; 9 bases are shared with TRBD1. In germline, CDR1 is LNHNV, CDR2 YYDKDF (reference sequence). The CDR3 covers 15 residues. CDR3: CATSRGTGGKQPQHF. In nucleotides, the CDR3 is TGTGCCACCAGCAGAGGTACAGGGGGCAAGCAGCCCCAGCATTTT.

The J gene is TRBJ2-3, the V gene TRBV6-4, with D perhaps TRBD1 (6 bases). The V gene's germline CDR1 is MRHNA and CDR2 SNTAGT. Trimming shortened V by 6 bases and J by 2 bases, and 12 bases separated the two germline ends. The CDR3 loop spans 14 amino acids. CDR3 nucleotide sequence: TGTGCCAGCAGCCCGGGACATAACACAGATACGCAGTATTTT. This translates into CASSPGHNTDTQYF.